A single sample is the source of the 18 T cell receptor beta chains below, sequenced in a study of cytomegalovirus exposure and HLA in healthy donors. The PCR made use of 60 Vbeta and 13 Jbeta primers. TCRdb keeps only in-frame clones here, not all; method: immunoSEQ multiplex PCR. Of about 190,000 clones listed, roughly 77% are singletons. Sequenced: PBMCs. The origin of the receptors is a woman aged 25 to 39 in good health and CMV-seropositive.

This rearrangement joins TRBV2 to TRBJ1-1; 9 bases are shared with TRBD1. The CDR3 spans 15 residues. J lost 5 bases, V lost 5 bases, and 9 bases had no gene match. CDR1 is SNHLY and CDR2 is FYNNEI in the germline V gene. CDR3 DNA sequence: TGTGCCAGCAGTTACCTAACCGGGACAGGGACTGAAGCTTTCTTT. Translated, it gives CASSYLTGTGTEAFF.

The chain recombines TRBV5-6 with TRBJ2-3; maybe TRBD2 (5 bases). In germline, CDR1 is SGHDT, CDR2 YYEEEE. The CDR3 contains 13 residues. V was trimmed by 1 base and J by 5 bases, leaving 8 bases between them. The CDR3 sequence is CASSLRGRDTQYF. The DNA for the CDR3 is TGTGCCAGCAGCTTGAGAGGGAGAGATACGCAGTATTTT. The full variable domain, its missing parts supplied by reference TRBV5-6 and TRBJ2-3, is DAGVTQSPTHLIKTRGQQVTLRCSPKSGHDTVSWYQQALGQGPQFIFQYYEEEERQRGNFPDRFSGHQFPNYSSELNVNALLLGDSALYLCASSLRGRDTQYFGPGTRLTVL.

The genes are TRBV19 and TRBJ2-1; maybe TRBD1 (5 bases). From germline, CDR1 is LNHDA and CDR2 SQIVND (reference sequence). The V and J ends lost 9 bases and 0 bases respectively, with 18 bases between them. The CDR3 sequence is 16 residues long. The CDR3 DNA follows: TGTGCCAGCGCAGGACGGACAATAAGCTCCTACAATGAGCAGTTCTTC. Translation: CASAGRTISSYNEQFF.

The V and J genes are TRBV11-2 and TRBJ2-7; the match to TRBD2 covers 8 bases. The CDR3 consists of 14 residues. Per the germline V gene, CDR1 is SGHAT and CDR2 is FQNNGV. The V gene end was trimmed by 10 bases and the J gene end by 0 bases; junction bases not matched to a gene: 8. CDR3 protein: CATTAGGASYEQYF. CDR3 coding DNA: TGTGCCACTACCGCCGGGGGGGCCTCCTACGAGCAGTACTTC. The complete variable domain, with remaining parts taken from reference TRBV11-2 and TRBJ2-7, reads EAGVAQSPRYKIIEKRQSVAFWCNPISGHATLYWYQQILGQGPKLLIQFQNNGVVDDSQLPKDRFSAERLKGVDSTLKIQPAKLEDSAVYLCATTAGGASYEQYFGPGTRLTVT.

The chain carries TRBV9 and TRBJ2-3; 8 bases agree with TRBD2. This CDR3 is built from 15 residues. The V segment lost 3 bases and the J segment 3 bases; nucleotides outside the gene matches: 6. Germline V gene data show CDR1 as SGDLS and CDR2 as YYNGEE. In DNA, the CDR3 is TGTGCCAGCAGCGGGCCGGGACTAGTTACAGATACGCAGTATTTT. Translating gives CASSGPGLVTDTQYF. The variable domain in full, completed from reference TRBV9 and TRBJ2-3, reads DSGVTQTPKHLITATGQRVTLRCSPRSGDLSVYWYQQSLDQGLQFLIQYYNGEERAKGNILERFSAQQFPDLHSELNLSSLELGDSALYFCASSGPGLVTDTQYFGPGTRLTVL.

The chain uses TRBV5-4 and TRBJ2-6; D not resolved. With 0 bases removed from V and 4 bases from J, the gap between germline ends came to 5 bases. In germline, CDR1 is SGHNT, CDR2 YYREEE (reference sequence). This CDR3 has 14 amino acids. This CDR3 is CASSLGSGANVLTF. The CDR3, as DNA: TGTGCCAGCAGCTTGGGTTCAGGGGCCAACGTCCTGACTTTC.

Only one count was recorded for this clone. V gene TRBV15 combines with J gene TRBJ2-3; TRBD2 agrees at 8 bases. CDR1 is LNHNV and CDR2 is YYDKDF in the germline V gene (reference sequence). The CDR3 is 15 residues long. V lost 5 bases, J lost 0 bases, and 4 bases stayed unmatched. The CDR3 sequence: CATSRSGTSTDTQYF. DNA of the CDR3: TGTGCCACCAGCCGTAGCGGGACTAGCACAGATACGCAGTATTTT.

CDR3 DNA sequence: TGTGCCAGCAGCTCCGGGACAGGGGACTCTGGGGCCAACGTCCTGACTTTC. Its protein product is CASSSGTGDSGANVLTF. The chain links TRBV7-9 to TRBJ2-6, with 10 positions matching TRBD1. V was clipped by 4 bases and J by 0 bases; unmatched bases: 3. CDR1 is SEHNR, CDR2 FQNEAQ, per germline (reference sequence). The CDR3 runs 17 residues.

This chain connects TRBV5-1 to TRBJ2-5; D is perhaps TRBD2 (5 bases). The V end lost 2 bases, the J end lost 7 bases, and 6 bases lay between the germline ends. The V gene's germline CDR1 is SGHRS and CDR2 YFSETQ. The CDR3 sequence is 11 residues long. The DNA for the CDR3 is TGCGCCAGCAGCTTTCGGGGGACCCAGTACTTC. Its protein is CASSFRGTQYF.

V usage is TRBV7-2 and J usage is TRBJ2-5; TRBD2 agrees at 13 bases. The DNA end is a closer match to TRBJ2-7, so the J assignment may be wrong. CDR3 size: 15 residues. The germline V gene has CDR1 SGHTA and CDR2 FQGNSA. The CDR3 here is CASSEGLAGSYEQYF. DNA for the CDR3: TGTGCCAGCAGCGAGGGACTAGCGGGGTCCTACGAGCAGTACTTC.

The CDR3 loop reads CASSSATGAAYEQYF. As DNA, the CDR3 is TGTGCCAGCAGTTCCGCGACAGGGGCTGCCTACGAGCAGTACTTC. The genes are TRBV28 and TRBJ2-7, with 8 bases identical to TRBD1. The V segment lost 4 bases and the J segment 2 bases; nucleotides outside the gene matches: 7. The CDR3 is 15 residues long. Germline CDR1 is MDHEN and CDR2 is SYDVKM.

The rearrangement uses TRBV15 and TRBJ1-2, with TRBD1 as a possible D gene (5 bases). The CDR3 covers 13 residues. The V gene lost 0 bases and the J gene lost 8 bases, with 10 bases spanning the gap. The germline V gene has CDR1 LNHNV and CDR2 YYDKDF (reference sequence). CDR3 DNA sequence: TGTGCCACCAGCAGAGATGGGGAGGGGGGCTACACCTTC. Protein sequence: CATSRDGEGGYTF.

A few counts support this clone. This sequence joins TRBV6-1 and TRBJ1-1; TRBD1 might be the D (6 bases). Deletions cut 6 bases from V and 5 bases from J, with 10 bases between. The CDR3 length is 12 residues. Germline V CDR1 and CDR2: MNHNS, SASEGT. The CDR3 reads CASRSTGTEAFF. The CDR3 region has the DNA TGTGCCAGCAGGTCGACAGGAACTGAAGCTTTCTTT.

This chain joins TRBV6-1 and TRBJ2-2, with TRBD2 identical over 7 bases. Trimming removed 9 bases from V and 2 bases from J; junction bases left unmatched: 6. Per the germline V gene, CDR1 is MNHNS and CDR2 is SASEGT. This CDR3 has 14 amino acids. This chain's CDR3 is CARGREANTGELFF. CDR3 coding DNA: TGTGCCAGGGGACGGGAGGCAAACACCGGGGAGCTGTTTTTT.

This chain joins TRBV28 and TRBJ2-6; a possible D gene is TRBD2 (5 bases). V was pared by 5 bases and J by 2 bases, with 13 bases between. The germline V gene has CDR1 MDHEN and CDR2 SYDVKM. The CDR3 covers 16 residues. The CDR3: CASSPPRETGANVLTF. The CDR3 bases are TGTGCCAGCAGTCCGCCGAGGGAAACTGGGGCCAACGTCCTGACTTTC. The whole variable domain, remainder taken from reference TRBV28 and TRBJ2-6, is DVKVTQSSRYLVKRTGEKVFLECVQDMDHENMFWYRQDPGLGLRLIYFSYDVKMKEKGDIPEGYSVSREKKERFSLILESASTNQTSMYLCASSPPRETGANVLTFGAGSRLTVL.

The CDR3, as DNA: TGTGCCAGCAGTTTACAAGGGGGGGGTTATGGCTACACCTTC. Its translation: CASSLQGGGYGYTF. The chain uses TRBV27 and TRBJ1-2, with D possibly TRBD1 on 6 matching bases. This CDR3 spans 14 amino acids. The germline CDR1 and CDR2 sequences are MNHEY and SMNVEV (reference sequence). Trimming left V 2 bases short and J 5 bases short, with 12 bases between.

V usage is TRBV27 and J usage is TRBJ2-5; TRBD1 matches 8 bases. The CDR3 is made up of 14 amino acids. Germline CDR1 reads MNHEY; CDR2 reads SMNVEV (reference sequence). J was trimmed by 9 bases and V by 7 bases; bases with no gene match: 13. The CDR3 here is CASKIATGAMAQYF. The CDR3 nucleotides read TGTGCCAGCAAAATAGCGACAGGGGCCATGGCCCAGTACTTC.

V usage is TRBV7-9 and J usage is TRBJ1-1, with 7 nucleotides matching TRBD1. This CDR3 spans 16 amino acids. The J segment lost 11 bases and the V segment lost 5 bases, leaving 20 bases of the junction unmatched. Per germline, CDR1 SEHNR and CDR2 FQNEAQ (reference sequence). This CDR3 reads CASSPTSWYRGDDAFF. In DNA, the CDR3 is TGTGCCAGCAGCCCCACCTCCTGGTACAGGGGCGATGATGCTTTCTTT.